Below, 11 T cell receptor beta chains from the same sample are listed, as sequenced in a study of shared clonotypes between healthy human individuals. Profiled with immunoSEQ multiplex PCR; TCRdb holds only in-frame clones, not every one. The sample lists about 110,000 clones, 55% to 80% occurring once. The sequenced material came from memory CD8+ T cells sorted from blood. Noted subset: CD45RO+ cells pooled with CCR7-negative TemRA cells. The source of these receptors is a woman aged 30 to 39 in good health.

The chain carries TRBV27 and TRBJ2-7; 15 nucleotides agree with TRBD2. Germline V CDR1 and CDR2: MNHEY, SMNVEV (reference sequence). There are 20 residues in the CDR3. V shed 5 bases, J shed 0 bases, and the junction held 14 bases outside the gene matches. The CDR3 sequence is CASSPKTGTSGGYRSYEQYF. The CDR3 bases are TGTGCCAGCAGTCCCAAGACCGGGACTAGCGGGGGGTATCGCTCCTACGAGCAGTACTTC.

V and J are TRBV19 and TRBJ2-7; TRBD1 or TRBD2 may be the D gene (5 bases each). Trimming stripped 3 bases from V and 3 bases from J, with 12 bases between. The CDR3 spans 14 residues. Germline values: CDR1 LNHDA, CDR2 SQIVND (reference sequence). The CDR3 loop is CASSISQGVYEQYF. The DNA of the CDR3 is TGTGCCAGTAGTATTTCCCAGGGAGTCTACGAGCAGTACTTC.

The rearrangement uses TRBV25-1 and TRBJ1-3; TRBD1 agrees at 8 bases. Germline V lookup: CDR1 MGHDK, CDR2 SYGVNS. This CDR3 has 18 residues. After removal of 4 bases from V and 3 bases from J, the junction contained 14 bases not matched to a gene. Written as DNA, the CDR3 is TGTGCCAGCAGTGGGGGGACAGGACAACCCAGGTTTGGAAACACCATATATTTT. It specifies CASSGGTGQPRFGNTIYF.

The chain recombines TRBV28 with TRBJ1-2, with a possible D match to TRBD1 (5 bases). CDR1 and CDR2 from the germline V gene are MDHEN and SYDVKM. The CDR3 loop spans 15 amino acids. Trimming pared 8 bases from V and 4 bases from J, leaving 20 bases between. For the CDR3, the DNA is TGTGCCAGCTCTTATACGCGGGGCCGCGGCTATGGCTACACCTTC. Amino acids: CASSYTRGRGYGYTF.

V and J are TRBV9 and TRBJ2-1; 11 positions agree with TRBD2. The CDR3 runs 17 residues. The germline V gene has CDR1 SGDLS and CDR2 YYNGEE. Losses at the gene ends were 1 base for V and 9 bases for J; bases not matched to a gene: 12. The CDR3 here is CASSVFGTSGKLSEQFF. The CDR3 nucleotides are TGTGCCAGCAGCGTATTCGGGACTAGCGGAAAATTGAGTGAGCAGTTCTTC. Looking up the rest from reference TRBV9 and TRBJ2-1 gives the full variable domain: DSGVTQTPKHLITATGQRVTLRCSPRSGDLSVYWYQQSLDQGLQFLIQYYNGEERAKGNILERFSAQQFPDLHSELNLSSLELGDSALYFCASSVFGTSGKLSEQFFGPGTRLTVL.

DNA of the CDR3: TGTGCCAGCAGCCCCAGGGCATACGACACTGAAGCTTTCTTT. Protein: CASSPRAYDTEAFF. This sequence joins TRBV7-9 and TRBJ1-1; tentatively, D is TRBD1 (5 bases). V lost 5 bases to trimming and J lost 3 bases, with 13 bases between them. The CDR3 runs to 14 residues. Germline V gives CDR1 SEHNR, CDR2 FQNEAQ (reference sequence).

This clone showed up just once. J is TRBJ2-7 and V is TRBV19; no firm D call. Germline V gene data show CDR1 as LNHDA and CDR2 as SQIVND (reference sequence). This CDR3 has 12 amino acids. V was shortened by 4 bases and J by 5 bases, with 9 bases between the two germline ends. This CDR3 reads CASSTSRNEQYF. Here the CDR3 DNA reads TGTGCCAGTAGTACCTCAAGAAACGAGCAGTACTTC.

The rearrangement links TRBV30 to TRBJ1-2; no firm D call. CDR1 and CDR2 (germline): GTSNPN, SVGIG (reference sequence). This CDR3 has 11 residues. The V and J ends lost 5 bases and 8 bases respectively, with 12 bases between them. The CDR3 sequence is CAWSLLGGYTF. CDR3 nucleotides: TGTGCCTGGTCTCTTTTGGGGGGCTACACCTTC.

This clone occurred many times. V is TRBV15 and J is TRBJ2-7, with 7 bases that match TRBD1. The germline gives CDR1 LNHNV, CDR2 YYDKDF (reference sequence). CDR3 size: 15 residues. With V trimmed by 2 bases and J by 5 bases, 9 bases remained unmatched. For the CDR3, the DNA is TGTGCCACCAGCAGAAACCGGGACAGCTACAACGAGCAGTACTTC. This sequence encodes CATSRNRDSYNEQYF.

The V and J genes are TRBV19 and TRBJ2-1, with D perhaps given as TRBD1 or TRBD2 (5 bases each). Germline CDR1 and CDR2: LNHDA and SQIVND (reference sequence). Trimming pared 4 bases from V and 12 bases from J, leaving 16 bases between. CDR3 size: 13 residues. This CDR3 is CASSTQPGPGQFF. In DNA form, the CDR3 reads TGTGCCAGTAGTACCCAACCGGGACCGGGGCAGTTCTTC.

This chain connects TRBV27 to TRBJ2-7, with 7 nucleotides matching TRBD1. Trimming at V came to 5 bases and at J to 0 bases, leaving 10 bases not matched to a gene. Germline V CDR1 and CDR2: MNHEY, SMNVEV (reference sequence). The CDR3 is made up of 16 amino acids. The CDR3 loop reads CASSAGDRFNSYEQYF. DNA for the CDR3: TGTGCCAGCAGTGCTGGGGACAGATTTAACTCCTACGAGCAGTACTTC.